The 21 T cell receptor beta chains in this list originate from one sample, sequenced in a study of T cells in Graves' hyperthyroidism and ophthalmopathy. Regions amplified from RNA transcripts were the TCR beta CDR3 regions. First-round RT-PCR of the TCR CDR3 relied on the HTBI primer set. TCRdb reanalysed the multiplex PCR reads using MiXCR and keeps one entry per CDR3 protein. Here the sample spans about 640,000 distinct CDR3 sequences, about 14% being singletons. Sequencing was done on a sample of blood. The receptors originated from a woman aged 50 to 60 with Graves' ophthalmopathy.

Ten or more counts support this clonotype. This chain uses TRBV28 with TRBJ1-3; TRBD1 matches at 9 bases. The CDR3 consists of 14 residues. Per germline, CDR1 MDHEN and CDR2 SYDVKM. Unmatched junction bases numbered 8, after V lost 5 bases and J lost 9 bases. This chain's CDR3 is CASSPQTGGFTIYF. The CDR3 region has the DNA TGTGCCAGCAGTCCCCAGACAGGGGGGTTCACCATATATTTT.

The CDR3 nucleotides read TGTGCCAGCAGCCTCAAGGGTCCCTCTGGAAACACCATATATTTT. This translates into CASSLKGPSGNTIYF. This chain links TRBV5-4 with TRBJ1-3; D is unclear. The CDR3 totals 15 residues. CDR1 is SGHNT and CDR2 is YYREEE in the germline V gene (reference sequence). Trimming stripped 4 bases from V and 0 bases from J, with 11 bases between. Based on the CDR3 plus reference TRBV5-4 and TRBJ1-3, the full variable domain is ETGVTQSPTHLIKTRGQQVTLRCSSQSGHNTVSWYQQALGQGPQFIFQYYREEENGRGNFPPRFSGLQFPNYSSELNVNALELDDSALYLCASSLKGPSGNTIYFGEGSWLTVV.

This clonotype was seen at least ten times. The rearrangement uses TRBV28 and TRBJ2-2; 9 bases fit TRBD1. The V segment lost 5 bases and the J segment 5 bases; nucleotides outside the gene matches: 9. The CDR3 consists of 16 residues. In germline, CDR1 is MDHEN, CDR2 SYDVKM. The CDR3 DNA is TGTGCCAGCAGTCAAACAGGGGGCTGGGATACCGGGGAGCTGTTTTTT. This translates into CASSQTGGWDTGELFF.

A note on this clonotype: Its ends do not fully match the called genes, so a read error is possible. The chain recombines TRBV24-1 with TRBJ2-1; possible D gene TRBD2, 7 bases. The CDR3 runs to 17 residues. Germline V gene data show CDR1 as KGHDR and CDR2 as SFDVKD. CDR3 nucleotides: TGTGCCACCAGTGATCCGAGGGGGGGAGCCTCCTACAACGAGCAGTTCTTC. It specifies CATSDPRGGASYNEQFF.

This clonotype has at least ten counts. The chain uses TRBV7-8 and TRBJ2-2, with no clear D. Trimming stripped 5 bases from V and 0 bases from J, with 13 bases between. This CDR3 has 16 residues. Looked up from germline, CDR1 is SGHVS and CDR2 is FQNEAQ. CDR3 protein: CASSPRSLANTGELFF. The CDR3 DNA is TGTGCCAGCAGCCCAAGAAGTCTCGCGAACACCGGGGAGCTGTTTTTT.

This clonotype was seen more than once but under ten times. The J gene is TRBJ2-3, the V gene TRBV6-1, with 12 bases lining up with TRBD2. J lost 4 bases, V lost 4 bases, and 0 bases had no gene match. Looked up from germline, CDR1 is MNHNS and CDR2 is SASEGT. This CDR3 contains 14 residues. The CDR3 spells CASSGTSGADTQYF. The CDR3 coding sequence is TGTGCCAGCAGTGGGACTAGCGGGGCAGATACGCAGTATTTT.

This rearrangement joins TRBV4-1 to TRBJ2-7; the D gene is possibly TRBD1 (6 bases). CDR3 size: 15 residues. Germline assignment: CDR1 MGHRA and CDR2 YSYEKL. V was trimmed by 3 bases and J by 3 bases, leaving 15 bases between them. The DNA for the CDR3 is TGCGCCAGCAGCCAGTTGACAGGTTCCTACTACGAGCAGTACTTC. It translates to CASSQLTGSYYEQYF.

This clonotype has a count of ten or more. This chain joins TRBV6-2 or TRBV6-3 and TRBJ2-5, with 13 bases identical to TRBD2. The length of the CDR3 is 16 residues. The V gene's germline CDR1 is MNHEY and CDR2 SVGEGT. After removal of 3 bases from V and 5 bases from J, the junction contained 6 bases not matched to a gene. CDR3 protein: CASSYLGLAGVETQYF. In DNA, the CDR3 is TGTGCCAGCAGTTATCTTGGACTAGCGGGAGTGGAGACCCAGTACTTC.

A few counts support this clonotype. The chain employs TRBV20-1 and TRBJ2-1, with D possibly being TRBD2 (5 bases). Trimming pared 1 base from V and 8 bases from J, leaving 12 bases between. Germline assignment: CDR1 DFQATT and CDR2 SNEGSKA (reference sequence). The CDR3 is 13 amino acids. The CDR3 region is CSARGLLGHEQFF. The CDR3 DNA is TGCAGTGCTAGAGGCCTACTAGGCCATGAGCAGTTCTTC.

This clonotype was counted a few times. Since a much larger clone is just one base distant, this may be a read error. The J gene is TRBJ2-5, the V gene TRBV6-5, with 14 bases fitting TRBD2. The CDR3 totals 16 residues. Germline CDR1 and CDR2: MNHEY and SVGAGI. The CDR3 DNA reads TGTGCCGGCAGTCGCTCGGGACTAGCGGGAGAAGAGACCCAGTACTTC. Amino acids: CAGSRSGLAGEETQYF.

The rearrangement uses TRBV18 and TRBJ1-1, with TRBD1 identical over 8 bases. V trimming: 3 bases; J trimming: 1 base; junction bases outside the gene matches: 13. This CDR3 comprises 18 residues. CDR1 is KGHSH and CDR2 is LQKENI in the germline V gene. Here the CDR3 reads CASSPYVPGQDTNTEAFF. The CDR3 DNA sequence: TGTGCCAGCTCACCTTATGTCCCGGGACAGGATACGAACACTGAAGCTTTCTTT.

The rearrangement uses TRBV7-3 and TRBJ1-2; perhaps TRBD1 as D (5 bases). The germline V gene has CDR1 SGHTA and CDR2 FQGTGA. This CDR3 comprises 16 residues. Trimming stripped 2 bases from V and 4 bases from J, with 17 bases between. In nucleotides, the CDR3 is TGTGCCAGCAGCTTATTTCCGGGCGAGGGGAGCTATGGCTACACCTTC. Its protein is CASSLFPGEGSYGYTF.

This clonotype was detected ten times or more. The chain uses TRBV12-3 or TRBV12-4 and TRBJ2-7; maybe TRBD2 (5 bases). The CDR3 sequence is 12 residues long. Trimming cost V 3 bases and J 6 bases, with 9 bases left between them. Here the CDR3 reads CASSFFGVEQYF. CDR3 nucleotides: TGTGCCAGCAGTTTTTTCGGGGTCGAGCAGTACTTC.

This clonotype was detected many times. The CDR3 DNA follows: TGTGCCAGCAGTGAAGCGGGTGGGGGAGGAAGGTACTTC. This gives the protein CASSEAGGGGRYF. The chain couples TRBV6-1 to TRBJ2-5; D possibly corresponds to TRBD2 (6 bases). Germline V gene lookup returns CDR1 MNHNS and CDR2 SASEGT. The CDR3 loop spans 13 amino acids. V was shortened by 0 bases and J by 13 bases, with 15 bases between the two germline ends.

The table lists this clonotype with many counts. The chain combines TRBV6-2 or TRBV6-3 with TRBJ2-7; D unclear. CDR1 is MNHEY, CDR2 SVGEGT, per germline. This CDR3 has 14 residues. V was shortened by 4 bases and J by 5 bases, with 15 bases between the two germline ends. Here the CDR3 DNA reads TGTGCCAGCAGTTTTTCCCAGACGGTACACGAGCAGTACTTC. Protein: CASSFSQTVHEQYF.

Only a few counts were recorded for this clonotype. The J gene is TRBJ2-7, the V gene TRBV5-6; D might be TRBD2 (7 bases). The V end was cut by 4 bases, the J end by 2 bases, with 16 bases between. Germline CDR1 reads SGHDT; CDR2 reads YYEEEE. There are 15 residues in the CDR3. CDR3 residues: CASSRGPSGTYEQYF. The DNA for the CDR3 is TGTGCCAGCAGCCGGGGGCCAAGCGGGACCTACGAGCAGTACTTC.

This chain links TRBV5-1 with TRBJ2-2; D might be TRBD2 (5 bases). Trimming removed 0 bases from V and 5 bases from J, with 14 bases in between. This CDR3 spans 16 amino acids. Germline assignment: CDR1 SGHRS and CDR2 YFSETQ. The CDR3 region has the DNA TGCGCCAGCAGCTTGGCCGCGGGCTCTGGGACCGGGGAGCTGTTTTTT. Protein sequence: CASSLAAGSGTGELFF. Drawing the rest from reference TRBV5-1 and TRBJ2-2, the complete variable domain is KAGVTQTPRYLIKTRGQQVTLSCSPISGHRSVSWYQQTPGQGLQFLFEYFSETQRNKGNFPGRFSGRQFSNSRSEMNVSTLELGDSALYLCASSLAAGSGTGELFFGEGSRLTVL.

The sample holds a few counts of this clonotype. The V and J genes are TRBV12-3 or TRBV12-4 and TRBJ2-2; D unclear. V was pared by 6 bases and J by 9 bases, with 8 bases between. CDR3 size: 11 residues. The chain's CDR3 is CASRLLWELFF. CDR3 nucleotides: TGTGCCAGCAGACTGCTCTGGGAGCTGTTTTTT.

This clonotype was seen a handful of times. The rearrangement uses TRBV6-2 or TRBV6-3 and TRBJ1-5; 9 bases match TRBD1. J was trimmed by 7 bases and V by 7 bases; bases with no gene match: 8. The germline gives CDR1 MNHEY, CDR2 SVGEGT. The CDR3 extends over 14 amino acids. The CDR3 DNA follows: TGTGCCAGCAAACTAACAGGGGGCTACCAGCCCCAGCATTTT. Translating it yields CASKLTGGYQPQHF.

This clonotype occurred a few times. The chain uses TRBV27 and TRBJ1-6, with no clear D. Between the trimmed V and J ends, which lost 4 bases and 14 bases, there was a span of 21 bases. From germline, CDR1 is MNHEY and CDR2 SMNVEV (reference sequence). CDR3 length: 15 amino acids. Here the CDR3 reads CASSYGRGATYTLHF. The CDR3 bases are TGTGCCAGCAGTTACGGCCGGGGAGCTACTTATACCCTCCACTTT.

This clonotype showed up many times. For the CDR3, the DNA is TGTGCCACCAGTGCCTCGGACAGGGGGCTTTATCAGCCCCAGCATTTT. It specifies CATSASDRGLYQPQHF. The chain carries TRBV24-1 and TRBJ1-5; 11 bases fit TRBD1. With V trimmed by 5 bases and J by 5 bases, 7 bases remained unmatched. Germline V lookup: CDR1 KGHDR, CDR2 SFDVKD. This CDR3 comprises 16 residues.